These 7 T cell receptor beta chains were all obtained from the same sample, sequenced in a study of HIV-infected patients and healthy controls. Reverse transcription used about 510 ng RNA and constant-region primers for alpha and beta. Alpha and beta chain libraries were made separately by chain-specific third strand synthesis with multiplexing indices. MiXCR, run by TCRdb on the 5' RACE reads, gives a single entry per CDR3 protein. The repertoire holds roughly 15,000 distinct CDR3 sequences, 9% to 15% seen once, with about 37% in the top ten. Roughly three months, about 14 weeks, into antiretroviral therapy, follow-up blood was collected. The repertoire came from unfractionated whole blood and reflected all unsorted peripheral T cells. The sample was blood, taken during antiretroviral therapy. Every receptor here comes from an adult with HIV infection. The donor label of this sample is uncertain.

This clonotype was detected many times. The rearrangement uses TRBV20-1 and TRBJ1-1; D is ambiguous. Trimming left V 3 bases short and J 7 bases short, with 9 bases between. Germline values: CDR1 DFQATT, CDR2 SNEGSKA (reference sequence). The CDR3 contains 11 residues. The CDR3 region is CSARGDGEAFF. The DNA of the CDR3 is TGCAGTGCTAGGGGAGACGGTGAAGCTTTCTTT.

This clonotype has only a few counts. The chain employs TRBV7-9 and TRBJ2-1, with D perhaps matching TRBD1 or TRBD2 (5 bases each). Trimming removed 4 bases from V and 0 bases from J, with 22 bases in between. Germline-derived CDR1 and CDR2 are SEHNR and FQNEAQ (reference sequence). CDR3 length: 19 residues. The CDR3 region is CASSSPKGRRANSYNEQFF. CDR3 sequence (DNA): TGTGCCAGCAGCTCGCCTAAGGGGCGGCGGGCCAACTCCTACAATGAGCAGTTCTTC.

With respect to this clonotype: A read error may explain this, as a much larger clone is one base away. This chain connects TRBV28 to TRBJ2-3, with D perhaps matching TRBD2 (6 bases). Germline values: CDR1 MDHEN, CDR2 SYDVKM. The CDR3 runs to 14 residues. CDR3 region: CSSSFFGGTDTQYF. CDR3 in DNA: TGTTCCAGCAGTTTCTTCGGGGGAACAGATACGCAGTATTTT.

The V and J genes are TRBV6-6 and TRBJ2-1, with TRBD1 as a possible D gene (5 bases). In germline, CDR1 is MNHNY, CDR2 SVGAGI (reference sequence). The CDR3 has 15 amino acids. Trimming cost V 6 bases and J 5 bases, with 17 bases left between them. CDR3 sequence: CASSPPLLGDNEQFF. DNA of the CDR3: TGTGCCAGCAGCCCGCCTTTATTAGGGGACAATGAGCAGTTCTTC.

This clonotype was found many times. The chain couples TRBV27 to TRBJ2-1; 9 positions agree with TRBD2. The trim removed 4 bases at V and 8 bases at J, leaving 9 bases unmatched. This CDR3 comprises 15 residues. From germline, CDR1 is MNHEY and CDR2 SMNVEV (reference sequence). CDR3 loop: CASSSGGGAFDEQFF. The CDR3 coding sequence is TGTGCCAGCAGTTCTGGCGGGGGGGCCTTCGATGAGCAGTTCTTC.

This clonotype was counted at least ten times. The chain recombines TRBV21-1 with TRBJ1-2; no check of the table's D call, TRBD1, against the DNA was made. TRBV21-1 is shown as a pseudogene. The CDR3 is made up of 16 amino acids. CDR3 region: CASSKAQGGSNYGYTF. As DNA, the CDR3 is TGTGCCAGCAGCAAAGCGCAGGGGGGATCTAACTATGGCTACACCTTC.

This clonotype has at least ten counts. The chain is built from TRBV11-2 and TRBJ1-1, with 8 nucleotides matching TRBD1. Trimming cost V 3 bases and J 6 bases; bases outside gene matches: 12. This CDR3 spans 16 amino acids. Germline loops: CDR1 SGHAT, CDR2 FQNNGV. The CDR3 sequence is CASSFNGQGREPEAFF. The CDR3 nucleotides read TGTGCCAGCAGCTTCAACGGACAGGGTCGTGAACCTGAAGCTTTCTTT.